Below, 9 T cell receptor beta chains from the same sample are listed, as sequenced in a study of T cells in Graves' hyperthyroidism and ophthalmopathy. Researchers took RNA transcripts and amplified the TCR beta CDR3 regions from them. First-round RT-PCR with HTBI primers amplified the TCR CDR3 region. TCRdb used MiXCR to reprocess the multiplex PCR reads, holding one entry per CDR3 protein. The table has a few hundred thousand distinct CDR3 sequences, 14% seen once. Sequenced sample: blood. The origin of the receptors is a woman aged 25-40 years with Graves' hyperthyroidism that later progressed to Graves' ophthalmopathy.

Regarding this clonotype: One base away lies a much larger clone, so this may be a sequencing read error. The genes are TRBV9 and TRBJ2-2, with D perhaps matching TRBD1 (6 bases). Germline CDR1 SGDLS, CDR2 YYNGEE. This CDR3 spans 19 amino acids. CDR3 DNA: TGTGCCGGCAGCGGAGAACAGGGCTCTAGGGCGTCTCGCACCGGGGAGCTGTTTTTT. Translated, it gives CAGSGEQGSRASRTGELFF.

At least ten counts were recorded for this clonotype. The chain uses TRBV28 and TRBJ1-1; 9 bases fit TRBD1. Germline V CDR1 and CDR2: MDHEN, SYDVKM. Unmatched junction bases numbered 6, after V lost 6 bases and J lost 4 bases. The CDR3 extends over 14 amino acids. The CDR3 protein is CASRLTGGITEAFF. The CDR3 bases are TGTGCCAGCAGATTGACAGGGGGTATCACTGAAGCTTTCTTT.

This clonotype has at least ten counts. V usage is TRBV9 and J usage is TRBJ2-5; TRBD1 aligns across 9 bases. V trimming: 4 bases; J trimming: 1 base; junction bases outside the gene matches: 2. The germline V gene has CDR1 SGDLS and CDR2 YYNGEE. There are 14 residues in the CDR3. The CDR3 DNA reads as TGTGCCAGCAGCAAGACAGGGGGCCAAGAGACCCAGTACTTC. Protein product: CASSKTGGQETQYF.

Many counts were recorded for this clonotype. The genes are TRBV6-2 or TRBV6-3 and TRBJ1-1; the D is unclear. Trimming shortened V by 4 bases and J by 5 bases, and 11 bases separated the two germline ends. CDR3 length: 13 residues. The germline gives CDR1 MNHEY, CDR2 SVGEGT. This CDR3 is CASSLMRDTEAFF. The CDR3, as DNA: TGTGCCAGCAGTTTAATGAGAGATACTGAAGCTTTCTTT.

This sequence joins TRBV12-3 or TRBV12-4 and TRBJ1-3; no reliable D call. The CDR3 runs to 16 residues. Between the trimmed V and J ends, which lost 6 bases and 0 bases, there was a span of 15 bases. Here the CDR3 DNA reads TGTGCCAGCAGCTTTGCAAGTATCAGCTCTGGAAACACCATATATTTT. It specifies CASSFASISSGNTIYF.

Points on this clonotype: A read error may explain this, as a much larger clone is one base away. It is likely a read error, because the conserved phenylalanine at the end of the CDR3 is missing. V gene TRBV4-1 combines with J gene TRBJ2-3; TRBD2 might be the D (5 bases). The V end was cut by 1 base, the J end by 4 bases, with 15 bases between. The CDR3 is made up of 16 amino acids. The germline CDR1 and CDR2 sequences are MGHRA and YSYEKL. CDR3 sequence (DNA): TGCGCCAGCAGCCAAGGGCCGGGGTTCGGAGCAGATACGCAGTATTAT. This gives the protein CASSQGPGFGADTQYY.

V is TRBV4-2 and J is TRBJ2-7, with 7 bases that match TRBD1. Germline assignment: CDR1 LGHNA and CDR2 YNFKEQ. The CDR3 covers 15 residues. After removal of 0 bases from V and 0 bases from J, the junction contained 2 bases not matched to a gene. DNA for the CDR3: TGTGCCAGCAGCCAAGAACAGGGGTTCTCCTACGAGCAGTACTTC. Residues: CASSQEQGFSYEQYF.

A few counts support this clonotype. The chain links TRBV30 to TRBJ1-6; D not resolved. Germline CDR1 reads GTSNPN; CDR2 reads SVGIG (reference sequence). CDR3 length: 14 residues. V was shortened by 1 base and J by 13 bases, with 17 bases between the two germline ends. The CDR3 nucleotides are TGTGCCTGGAGTGATGTTCTCGGCCGAATGCCCCTCCACTTT. It yields the protein CAWSDVLGRMPLHF.

For the CDR3, the DNA is TGTGCCAGCACGCGAGGGCGGGAAAAACTGTTTTTT. It translates to CASTRGREKLFF. The genes are TRBV2 and TRBJ1-4; D not certain. Between the trimmed V and J ends, which lost 7 bases and 8 bases, there was a span of 11 bases. The CDR3 covers 12 residues. Germline V CDR1 and CDR2: SNHLY, FYNNEI.